One and the same sample provided the 6 T cell receptor beta chains below, sequenced in a study of blood T cell repertoires in COVID-19 (dated by TCRdb to the early 2020s). The library came from the immunoSEQ multiplex PCR assay. TCRdb's version of the immuneACCESS table is confined to in-frame rearrangements and falls short of the full clone set. An unresolved V gene accounts for under half of the shortfall where checked; the remainder is of unknown origin. This sample lists some 290,000 clones; 90% were detected once. Jointly, the top ten make up roughly 3.9% of the sample. The source material was PBMCs or T cells enriched from blood (not recorded which). Receptors were obtained from a woman between 25 and 40 years old who had been exposed to COVID-19.

This clone was detected once. The chain links TRBV5-1 to TRBJ1-4; 7 bases fit TRBD1. This CDR3 is 17 amino acids long. CDR1 SGHRS and CDR2 YFSETQ come from the germline V gene. V trimming: 3 bases; J trimming: 0 bases; junction bases outside the gene matches: 8. The CDR3 reads CASSSRQGLSTNEKLFF. The CDR3, as DNA: TGCGCCAGCAGCTCGAGACAGGGCCTGTCAACTAATGAAAAACTGTTTTTT.

The chain couples TRBV18 to TRBJ1-2; 8 bases fit TRBD1. The V and J ends lost 5 bases and 7 bases, in that order; junction bases with no gene match: 6. From germline, CDR1 is KGHSH and CDR2 LQKENI. This CDR3 region has 13 residues. The CDR3: CASSKSGGGGYTF. CDR3 DNA sequence: TGTGCCAGCTCAAAGTCAGGGGGCGGTGGCTACACCTTC.

The J gene is TRBJ2-3, the V gene TRBV20-1; no definite D call. V dropped 2 bases and J dropped 3 bases, with 3 bases sitting between them. There are 11 residues in the CDR3. CDR1 is DFQATT and CDR2 is SNEGSKA in the germline V gene (reference sequence). CDR3 loop: CSARRTDTQYF. DNA of the CDR3: TGCAGTGCTAGACGGACAGATACGCAGTATTTT.

The gene calls are TRBV24-1 and TRBJ1-1; tentative D call: TRBD1 (6 bases). The V end was cut by 8 bases, the J end by 1 base, with 13 bases between. Germline CDR1 is KGHDR and CDR2 is SFDVKD. This CDR3 region has 14 residues. CDR3 residues: CATIIRGANTEAFF. CDR3 bases: TGTGCCACCATAATTCGGGGGGCGAACACTGAAGCTTTCTTT.

The chain joins TRBV5-6 to TRBJ2-5; TRBD1 might be the D (6 bases). This CDR3 has 13 residues. Per the germline V gene, CDR1 is SGHDT and CDR2 is YYEEEE. Trimming pared 1 base from V and 7 bases from J, leaving 11 bases between. CDR3 in DNA: TGTGCCAGCAGCTTGACAGGGCATGGGACCCAGTACTTC. Translation gives CASSLTGHGTQYF.

V and J are TRBV4-1 and TRBJ1-2; weak D call: TRBD1 (6 bases). V lost 4 bases, J lost 4 bases, and 10 bases lay in between. Germline assignment: CDR1 MGHRA and CDR2 YSYEKL. This CDR3 has 13 amino acids. The CDR3 sequence is CASSRRGFYGYTF. DNA of the CDR3: TGCGCCAGCAGCCGCAGGGGCTTCTATGGCTACACCTTC.